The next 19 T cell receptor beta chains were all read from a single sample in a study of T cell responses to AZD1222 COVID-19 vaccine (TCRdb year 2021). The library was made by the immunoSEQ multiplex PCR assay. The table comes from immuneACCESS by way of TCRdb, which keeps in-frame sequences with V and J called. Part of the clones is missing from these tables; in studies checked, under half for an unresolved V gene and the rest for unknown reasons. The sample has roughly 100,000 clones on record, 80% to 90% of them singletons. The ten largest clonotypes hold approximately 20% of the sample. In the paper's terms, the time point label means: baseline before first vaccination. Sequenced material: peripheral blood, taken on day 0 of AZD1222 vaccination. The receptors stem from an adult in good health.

The CDR3 region has the DNA TGTGCCTGGAGTGACGGGGGACAGATTTATTCACCCCTCCACTTT. It translates to CAWSDGGQIYSPLHF. The chain has TRBV30 and TRBJ1-6, with 7 bases fitting TRBD1. Losses at the gene ends were 1 base for V and 8 bases for J; bases not matched to a gene: 8. The length of the CDR3 is 15 residues. Germline CDR1 GTSNPN, CDR2 SVGIG (reference sequence). The full variable domain, its missing parts supplied by reference TRBV30 and TRBJ1-6, is SQTIHQWPATLVQPVGSPLSLECTVEGTSNPNLYWYRQAAGRGLQLLFYSVGIGQISSEVPQNLSASRPQDRQFILSSKKLLLSDSGFYLCAWSDGGQIYSPLHFGNGTRLTVT.

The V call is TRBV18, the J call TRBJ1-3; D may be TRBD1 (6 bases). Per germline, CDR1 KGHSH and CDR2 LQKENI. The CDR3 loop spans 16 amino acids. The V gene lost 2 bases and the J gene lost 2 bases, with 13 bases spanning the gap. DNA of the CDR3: TGTGCCAGCTCACCATACCTCCAGGGGACTGGAAACACCATATATTTT. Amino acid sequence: CASSPYLQGTGNTIYF.

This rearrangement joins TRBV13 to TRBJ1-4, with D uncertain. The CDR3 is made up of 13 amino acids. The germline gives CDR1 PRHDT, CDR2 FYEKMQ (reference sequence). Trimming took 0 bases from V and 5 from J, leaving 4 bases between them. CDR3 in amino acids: CASSLGPNEKLFF. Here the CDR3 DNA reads TGTGCCAGCAGCTTAGGGCCCAATGAAAAACTGTTTTTT. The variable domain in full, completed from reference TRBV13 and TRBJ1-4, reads AAGVIQSPRHLIKEKRETATLKCYPIPRHDTVYWYQQGPGQDPQFLISFYEKMQSDKGSIPDRFSAQQFSDYHSELNMSSLELGDSALYFCASSLGPNEKLFFGSGTQLSVL.

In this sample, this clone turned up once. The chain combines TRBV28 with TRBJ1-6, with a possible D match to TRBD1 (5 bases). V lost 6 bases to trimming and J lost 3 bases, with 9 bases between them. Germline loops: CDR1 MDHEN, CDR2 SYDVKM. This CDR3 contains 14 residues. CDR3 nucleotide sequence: TGTGCCAGCAGCCTTGACAGCTATAATTCACCCCTCCACTTT. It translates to CASSLDSYNSPLHF.

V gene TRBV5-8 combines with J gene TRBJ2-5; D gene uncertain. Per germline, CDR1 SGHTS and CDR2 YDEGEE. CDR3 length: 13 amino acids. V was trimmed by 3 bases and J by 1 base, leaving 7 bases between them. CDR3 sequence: CASSSPGQETQYF. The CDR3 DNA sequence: TGTGCCAGCAGCTCCCCGGGCCAAGAGACCCAGTACTTC.

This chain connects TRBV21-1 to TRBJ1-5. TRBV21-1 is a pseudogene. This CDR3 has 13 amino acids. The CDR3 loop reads CASSKVEDQPQHF. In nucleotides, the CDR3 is TGTGCCAGCAGCAAAGTAGAAGATCAGCCCCAGCATTTT.

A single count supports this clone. Here the CDR3 reads CASSWVSSGPYNEQFF. CDR3 nucleotide sequence: TGTGCCAGCAGTTGGGTTTCTAGCGGCCCCTACAATGAGCAGTTCTTC. The rearrangement uses TRBV6-2 or TRBV6-3 and TRBJ2-1; 7 bases map to TRBD2. Germline CDR1 and CDR2: MNHEY and SVGEGT. The CDR3 loop spans 16 amino acids. V shed 4 bases, J shed 2 bases, and the junction held 8 bases outside the gene matches.

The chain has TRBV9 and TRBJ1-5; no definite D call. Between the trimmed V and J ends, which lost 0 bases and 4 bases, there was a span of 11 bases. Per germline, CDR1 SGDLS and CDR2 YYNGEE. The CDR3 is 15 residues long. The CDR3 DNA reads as TGTGCCAGCAGCGTAGAGGGTCTGGTAAATCAGCCCCAGCATTTT. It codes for CASSVEGLVNQPQHF.

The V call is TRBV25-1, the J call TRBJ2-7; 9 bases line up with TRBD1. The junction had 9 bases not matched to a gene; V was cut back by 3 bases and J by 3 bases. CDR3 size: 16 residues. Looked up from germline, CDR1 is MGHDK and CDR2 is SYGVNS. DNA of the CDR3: TGTGCCAGCAGTGACATTTCCGGGACAGGGCGCTACGAGCAGTACTTC. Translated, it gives CASSDISGTGRYEQYF.

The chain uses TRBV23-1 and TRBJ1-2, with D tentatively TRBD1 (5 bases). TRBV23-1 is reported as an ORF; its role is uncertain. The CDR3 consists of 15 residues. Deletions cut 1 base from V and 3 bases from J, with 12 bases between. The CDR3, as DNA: TGCGCCAGCAGTCAATTCGGGGGATTTGACTATGGCTACACCTTC. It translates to CASSQFGGFDYGYTF.

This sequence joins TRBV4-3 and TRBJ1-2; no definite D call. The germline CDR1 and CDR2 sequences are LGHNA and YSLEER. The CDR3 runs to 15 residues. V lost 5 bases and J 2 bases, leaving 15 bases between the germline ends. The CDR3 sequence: CASSKMADSNYGYTF. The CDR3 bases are TGCGCCAGCAGCAAGATGGCCGACTCAAACTATGGCTACACCTTC.

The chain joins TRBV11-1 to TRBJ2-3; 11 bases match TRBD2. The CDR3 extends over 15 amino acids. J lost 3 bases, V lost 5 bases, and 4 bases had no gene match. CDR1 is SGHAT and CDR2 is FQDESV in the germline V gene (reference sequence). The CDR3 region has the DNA TGTGCCAGCAGCCGTACTAGCGGGAGTACAGATACGCAGTATTTT. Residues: CASSRTSGSTDTQYF.

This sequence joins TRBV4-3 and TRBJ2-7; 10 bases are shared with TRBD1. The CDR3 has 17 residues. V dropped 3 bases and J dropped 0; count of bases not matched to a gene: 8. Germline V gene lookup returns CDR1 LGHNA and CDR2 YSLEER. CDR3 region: CASSQIEGQGPSYEQYF. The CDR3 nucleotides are TGCGCCAGCAGCCAGATTGAGGGACAGGGGCCCTCCTACGAGCAGTACTTC.

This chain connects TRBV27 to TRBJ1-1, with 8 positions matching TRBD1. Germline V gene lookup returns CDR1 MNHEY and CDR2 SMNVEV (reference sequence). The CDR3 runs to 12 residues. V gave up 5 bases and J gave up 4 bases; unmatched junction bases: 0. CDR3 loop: CASSGQGTEAFF. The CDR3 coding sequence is TGTGCCAGCAGTGGACAGGGCACTGAAGCTTTCTTT.

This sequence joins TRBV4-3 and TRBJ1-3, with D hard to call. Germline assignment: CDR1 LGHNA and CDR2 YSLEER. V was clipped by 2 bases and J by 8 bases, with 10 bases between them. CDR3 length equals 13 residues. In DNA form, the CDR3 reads TGCGCCAGCAGCCAAACCCGGGAACACACCATATATTTT. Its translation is CASSQTREHTIYF.

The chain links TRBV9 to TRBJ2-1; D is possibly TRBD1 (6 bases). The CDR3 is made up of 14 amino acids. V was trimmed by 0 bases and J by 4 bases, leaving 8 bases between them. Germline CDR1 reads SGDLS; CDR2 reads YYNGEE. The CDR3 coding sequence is TGTGCCAGCAGCGTAGGTCAGGGGTACAATGAGCAGTTCTTC. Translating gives CASSVGQGYNEQFF.

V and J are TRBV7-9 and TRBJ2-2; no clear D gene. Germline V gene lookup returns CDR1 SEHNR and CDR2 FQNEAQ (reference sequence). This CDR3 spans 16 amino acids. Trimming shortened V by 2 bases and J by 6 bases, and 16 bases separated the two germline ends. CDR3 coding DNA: TGTGCCAGCAGCTTATACTTGGGTCCGACCCCCGGGGAGCTGTTTTTT. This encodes CASSLYLGPTPGELFF.

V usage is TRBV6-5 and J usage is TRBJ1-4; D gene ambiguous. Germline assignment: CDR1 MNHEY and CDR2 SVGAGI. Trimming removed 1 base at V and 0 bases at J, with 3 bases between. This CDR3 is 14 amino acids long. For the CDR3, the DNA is TGTGCCAGCAGTTACTTTGCAACTAATGAAAAACTGTTTTTT. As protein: CASSYFATNEKLFF.

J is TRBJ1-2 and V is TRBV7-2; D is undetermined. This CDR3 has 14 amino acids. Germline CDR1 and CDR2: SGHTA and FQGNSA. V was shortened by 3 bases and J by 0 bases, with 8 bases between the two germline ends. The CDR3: CASSFVKPNYGYTF. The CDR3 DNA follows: TGTGCCAGCAGCTTCGTAAAGCCTAACTATGGCTACACCTTC.